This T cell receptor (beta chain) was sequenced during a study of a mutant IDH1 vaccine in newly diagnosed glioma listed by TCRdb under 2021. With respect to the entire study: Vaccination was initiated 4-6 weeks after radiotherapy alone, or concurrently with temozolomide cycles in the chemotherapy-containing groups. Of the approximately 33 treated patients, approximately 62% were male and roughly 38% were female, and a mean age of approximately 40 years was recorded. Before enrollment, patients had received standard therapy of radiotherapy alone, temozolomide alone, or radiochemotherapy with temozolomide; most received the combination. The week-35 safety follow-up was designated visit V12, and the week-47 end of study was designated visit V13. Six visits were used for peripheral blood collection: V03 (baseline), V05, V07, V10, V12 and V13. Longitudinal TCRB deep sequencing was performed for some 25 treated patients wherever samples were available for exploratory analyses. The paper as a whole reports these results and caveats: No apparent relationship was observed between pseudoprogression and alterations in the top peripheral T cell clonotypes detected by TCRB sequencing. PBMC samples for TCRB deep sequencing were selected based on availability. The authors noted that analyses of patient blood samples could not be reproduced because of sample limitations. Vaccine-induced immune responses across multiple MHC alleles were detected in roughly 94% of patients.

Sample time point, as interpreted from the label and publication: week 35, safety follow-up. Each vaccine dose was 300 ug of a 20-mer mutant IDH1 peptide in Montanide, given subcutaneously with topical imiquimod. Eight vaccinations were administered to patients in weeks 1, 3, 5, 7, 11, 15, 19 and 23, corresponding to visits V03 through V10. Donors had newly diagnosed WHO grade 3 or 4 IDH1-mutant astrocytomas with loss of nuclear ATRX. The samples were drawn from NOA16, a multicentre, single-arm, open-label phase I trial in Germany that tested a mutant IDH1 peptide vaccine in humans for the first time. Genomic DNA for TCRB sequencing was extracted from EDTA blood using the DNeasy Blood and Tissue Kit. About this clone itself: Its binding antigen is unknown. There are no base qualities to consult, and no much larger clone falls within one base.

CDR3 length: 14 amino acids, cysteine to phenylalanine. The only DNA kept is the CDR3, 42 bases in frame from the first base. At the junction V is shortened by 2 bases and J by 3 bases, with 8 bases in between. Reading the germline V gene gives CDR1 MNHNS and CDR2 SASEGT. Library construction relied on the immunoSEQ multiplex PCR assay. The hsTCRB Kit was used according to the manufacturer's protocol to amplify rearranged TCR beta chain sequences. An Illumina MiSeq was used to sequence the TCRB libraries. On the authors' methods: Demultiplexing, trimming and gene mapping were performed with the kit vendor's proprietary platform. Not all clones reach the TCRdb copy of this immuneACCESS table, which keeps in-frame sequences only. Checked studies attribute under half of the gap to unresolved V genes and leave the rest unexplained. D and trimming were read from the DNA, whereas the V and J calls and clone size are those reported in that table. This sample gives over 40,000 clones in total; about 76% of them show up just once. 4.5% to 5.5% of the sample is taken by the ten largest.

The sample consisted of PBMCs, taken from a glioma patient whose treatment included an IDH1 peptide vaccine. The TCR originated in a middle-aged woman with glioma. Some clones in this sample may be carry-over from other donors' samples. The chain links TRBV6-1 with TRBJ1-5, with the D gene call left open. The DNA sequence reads TGTGCCAGCAGTGAAAATAGCTACAATCAGCCCCAGCATTTT. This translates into CASSENSYNQPQHF.